This TCR beta chain was sequenced for a study of T cells after yellow fever vaccination. Study information: Researchers used SMART-Seq v4 Ultra Low Input to prepare fractions that had low cell numbers.

Whole-study results and caveats: A weaker secondary response peaked on day 5, the primary on day 15. Among primary-vaccination clones, most reappeared after the booster, at approximately 96% for CD4 and more than 85% for CD8.

From the 5' RACE reads, TCRdb called clonotypes with MiXCR, one entry per CDR3 protein. The sample consists of about 340,000 distinct CDR3 sequences, roughly 9.4% of them appearing once. V gave up 3 bases and J gave up 0 bases, with 7 bases separating them. Per germline, CDR1 SGHTA and CDR2 FQGNSA. The CDR3 loop spans 14 amino acids. In its sample, this clonotype was seen many times. What it recognizes is unknown. Source: PBMCs, taken on the day of the first yellow fever vaccination. The V and J genes are TRBV7-2 and TRBJ2-3; D is unresolved. This TCR was recovered from a man younger than 35 who received the YFV17D yellow fever vaccine. The CDR3 protein is CASSFGYSTDTQYF. CDR3 nucleotide sequence: TGTGCCAGCAGCTTTGGGTATAGCACAGATACGCAGTATTTT.